Reported below is one TCR beta chain. Its antigen is still unknown. Base qualities were left out, and no much larger clone turns up one base away. This sample is part of a study of blood T cells in healthy people across ages (dated by TCRdb to about 2015). About the full investigation: Template switching captured roughly one uniquely barcoded TCR beta cDNA molecule per two T cells in model experiments. Age-related changes in TCR beta repertoire diversity were measured in the study by deep sequencing normalized with unique cDNA molecular identifiers. The donors were divided into four age groups: young (average roughly 17 years), middle-aged (about 41), aged (roughly 66) and long-lived (around 87). Donors of different ages were randomly distributed across sequencing lanes to avoid experimental bias. Two additional independent replicas of 1 million unique cDNA reads from the same blood draw were analyzed for two donors (one aged 18 to 30 and one aged 80 or older).

General conclusions and limits of the study: Because donor CMV infection status was unknown, age-related changes in expanded clonotypes were potentially confounded. Compared with the aged group, the long-lived group had more naive CD4+ T cells, fewer expanded clones and increased TCR diversity, a pattern suggesting age selection. Estimates of total diversity from one million sequenced T cells were regarded as lower bounds and underestimates. Since profiling was done on bulk unsorted PBMCs, naive and antigen-experienced compartments could not be conclusively compared. As age increased, observed TCR beta diversity per million T cells dropped in a roughly linear way, and a significant reduction was already evident by age about 40. A strong correlation was found between observed TCR beta diversity and the percentage of naive T cells measured by flow cytometry.

CDR1 and CDR2, looked up from the germline V gene, are SQVTM and ANQGSEA. The germline V and J ends show losses of 5 bases and 3 bases respectively, and no gene match explains 5 bases of the junction. The CDR3 covers 14 residues, taking in both the cysteine and the phenylalanine. Only the CDR3 part of the read is kept: 42 bases, read in frame from the first base. The receptor library was made with 5' RACE. Instrument on record: Illumina HiSeq 2500. A second about 6 to 11 cycle PCR used a sample-barcoded 5' primer and a J-beta primer mix. A template-switch 5' adaptor carrying 12 random nucleotides introduced a unique molecular identifier onto each TCR beta cDNA molecule. At least 2.5 million CDR3-containing paired-end reads were obtained from each sample. First-strand cDNA was synthesized from all RNA with the Mint cDNA synthesis kit, primed by a TRBC-specific oligonucleotide. After uracil-DNA glycosylase treatment, a first 18-cycle PCR used universal primers M1SS and BC2_uni_R on all cDNA. Regarding the original processing steps: Each sample was normalized by randomly selecting 1 million high-quality reads, each carrying a distinct molecular identifier. Instead of being binned into consensus sequences, reads with shared molecular identifiers were discarded. MiTCR, with a Q25 quality threshold and the strictest error-elimination algorithm, was used for CDR3 identification, clonotype clustering and error correction. Lower-bound total TCR beta diversity was estimated with a nonparametric unseen species model using Euler transformation. TCRdb handled the public reads itself, with Q25 trimming in fastp and clone calling in MiXCR, and kept productive beta chains. Each entry merges the rows of one CDR3 protein and shows their most common DNA and genes. The authors' filters were not applied to this entry. The sample table records hundreds of thousands of distinct CDR3 sequences; around 68% of these occur just once. About a quarter of the sample goes to the ten largest clones.

The donors were 40 or so Caucasian individuals from Russia, aged roughly 6 to 100 years, who were systemically healthy. Each donor gave about 9.2 milliliters of peripheral blood, drawn into EDTA-treated Vacutainer tubes. Ficoll-Paque density-gradient centrifugation was used to isolate PBMCs, with at least 6.5 million per sample. Trizol reagent was used to extract total RNA from the PBMCs, yielding at least 5.5 micrograms per sample. For every donor, an aliquot of PBMCs went through flow cytometry to measure the percentages of naive CD45RAhigh/CD27high T cells. The chain couples TRBV29-1 to TRBJ2-5; 11 junctional bases match TRBD1. This TCR was recovered from a man younger than 40 in good health. The specimen sequenced was blood. In nucleotide form, the sequence is TGCAGCGTTACGGGACAGGGGGTAAAAGAGACCCAGTACTTC. Its product reads: CSVTGQGVKETQYF.